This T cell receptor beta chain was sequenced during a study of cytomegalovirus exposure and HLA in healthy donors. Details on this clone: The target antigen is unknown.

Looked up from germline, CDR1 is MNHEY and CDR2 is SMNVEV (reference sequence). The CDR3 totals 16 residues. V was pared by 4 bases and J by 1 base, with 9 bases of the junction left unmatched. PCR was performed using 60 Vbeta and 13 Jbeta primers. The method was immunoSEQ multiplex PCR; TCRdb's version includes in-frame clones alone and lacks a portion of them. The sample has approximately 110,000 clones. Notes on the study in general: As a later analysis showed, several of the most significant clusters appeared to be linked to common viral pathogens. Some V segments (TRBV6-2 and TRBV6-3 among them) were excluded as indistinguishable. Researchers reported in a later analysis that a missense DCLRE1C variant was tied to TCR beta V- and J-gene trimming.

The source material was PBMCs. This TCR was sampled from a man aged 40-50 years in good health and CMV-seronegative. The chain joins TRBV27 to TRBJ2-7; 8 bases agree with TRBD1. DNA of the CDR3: TGTGCCAGCAGTTCAAACGGACAGGGTGGGTCCTACGAGCAGTACTTC. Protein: CASSSNGQGGSYEQYF.